This entry lists 16 T cell receptor beta chains sequenced from one sample in a study of identifying expanded T cells in peripheral blood. Sequencing was performed with immunoSEQ multiplex PCR; in TCRdb, only in-frame clones are kept and a portion is missing. The sample holds around 120,000 clones; approximately 90% are singletons and the top ten take less than 20%. Sequencing was done on a sample of blood. These receptors were taken from a person between 18 and 75 years old in good health.

The J gene is TRBJ2-5, the V gene TRBV10-1, with D perhaps TRBD2 (5 bases). This CDR3 has 9 amino acids. Germline loops: CDR1 WNHNN, CDR2 SYGVQD (reference sequence). The V end was cut by 11 bases, the J end by 6 bases, with 7 bases between. The CDR3 here is CASGKTQYF. The CDR3 region has the DNA TGCGCCTCCGGGAAGACCCAGTACTTC.

The chain uses TRBV7-9 and TRBJ1-2, with no clear D. This CDR3 has 13 amino acids. V was shortened by 1 base and J by 2 bases, with 5 bases between the two germline ends. CDR1 SEHNR and CDR2 FQNEAQ come from the germline V gene (reference sequence). The CDR3 coding sequence is TGTGCCAGCAGCTTAGAAGGGAACTATGGCTACACCTTC. This sequence encodes CASSLEGNYGYTF.

The rearrangement uses TRBV28 and TRBJ2-3; 8 nucleotides agree with TRBD1. The CDR3 length is 14 residues. Germline CDR1 reads MDHEN; CDR2 reads SYDVKM. Trimming cost V 5 bases and J 4 bases; bases outside gene matches: 5. The CDR3 here is CASSTYRGADTQYF. The CDR3, as DNA: TGTGCCAGCAGTACCTACAGGGGGGCAGATACGCAGTATTTT. The whole variable domain, filled in from reference TRBV28 and TRBJ2-3, reads DVKVTQSSRYLVKRTGEKVFLECVQDMDHENMFWYRQDPGLGLRLIYFSYDVKMKEKGDIPEGYSVSREKKERFSLILESASTNQTSMYLCASSTYRGADTQYFGPGTRLTVL.

The chain joins TRBV7-9 to TRBJ2-3, with D unresolved. The germline V gene encodes CDR1 SEHNR and CDR2 FQNEAQ (reference sequence). Trimming stripped 1 base from V and 7 bases from J, with 3 bases between. CDR3 length: 11 amino acids. The CDR3: CASSLENTQYF. In nucleotides, the CDR3 is TGTGCCAGCAGCTTAGAGAATACGCAGTATTTT.

The chain has TRBV4-3 and TRBJ1-6; 7 positions match TRBD1. The CDR3 has 15 amino acids. Germline V lookup: CDR1 LGHNA, CDR2 YSLEER. J was trimmed by 10 bases and V by 0 bases; bases with no gene match: 6. DNA of the CDR3: TGCGCCAGCAGCCAAGATTTAGCACAGGGGTCACCCCTCCACTTT. This translates into CASSQDLAQGSPLHF.

The chain uses TRBV19 and TRBJ2-2, with D uncertain. The V gene lost 1 base and the J gene lost 1 base, with 1 base spanning the gap. CDR1 is LNHDA and CDR2 is SQIVND in the germline V gene (reference sequence). This CDR3 spans 13 amino acids. CDR3 in amino acids: CASSIVNTGELFF. The CDR3 coding sequence is TGTGCCAGTAGTATAGTGAACACCGGGGAGCTGTTTTTT.

CDR3 nucleotides: TGTGCCAGTAGTATGCTACGGCAGAATGAAGCTTTCTTT. This encodes CASSMLRQNEAFF. This chain joins TRBV19 and TRBJ1-1; no definite D call. CDR1 and CDR2 (germline): LNHDA, SQIVND (reference sequence). The length of the CDR3 is 13 residues. Trimming cost V 3 bases and J 7 bases, with 12 bases left between them.

This chain connects TRBV6-6 to TRBJ2-5; D remains ambiguous. V was trimmed by 6 bases and J by 5 bases, leaving 13 bases between them. The CDR3 totals 13 residues. Germline values: CDR1 MNHNY, CDR2 SVGAGI (reference sequence). DNA of the CDR3: TGTGCCAGCAGCACCCAAGAGTACGAGACCCAGTACTTC. Translated: CASSTQEYETQYF.

The gene calls are TRBV2 and TRBJ2-5; a possible D gene is TRBD1 (6 bases). The germline V gene encodes CDR1 SNHLY and CDR2 FYNNEI. The CDR3 sequence is 14 residues long. V was trimmed by 6 bases and J by 4 bases, leaving 15 bases between them. The CDR3 loop reads CASSPRGGRETQYF. The CDR3 coding sequence is TGTGCCAGCAGCCCGCGAGGGGGAAGAGAGACCCAGTACTTC.

The chain combines TRBV27 with TRBJ2-7, with 7 bases identical to TRBD2. The trim removed 3 bases at V and 5 bases at J, leaving 4 bases unmatched. CDR1 is MNHEY, CDR2 SMNVEV, per germline (reference sequence). The CDR3 spans 13 residues. The CDR3 bases are TGTGCCAGCAGTTTTGGGGGGAGGGACGAGCAGTACTTC. Amino acid sequence: CASSFGGRDEQYF.

This rearrangement joins TRBV5-1 to TRBJ2-7, with TRBD1 matching over 9 bases. With V trimmed by 4 bases and J by 4 bases, 3 bases remained unmatched. The germline CDR1 and CDR2 sequences are SGHRS and YFSETQ. This CDR3 has 13 amino acids. CDR3 in amino acids: CASSRDREYEQYF. CDR3 nucleotides: TGCGCCAGCAGCCGGGACAGGGAATACGAGCAGTACTTC. The full variable domain, completed using reference TRBV5-1 and TRBJ2-7, is KAGVTQTPRYLIKTRGQQVTLSCSPISGHRSVSWYQQTPGQGLQFLFEYFSETQRNKGNFPGRFSGRQFSNSRSEMNVSTLELGDSALYLCASSRDREYEQYFGPGTRLTVT.

V usage is TRBV29-1 and J usage is TRBJ1-4, with D perhaps matching TRBD1 (6 bases). Germline assignment: CDR1 SQVTM and CDR2 ANQGSEA. The V gene lost 5 bases and the J gene lost 5 bases, with 15 bases spanning the gap. The CDR3 is 14 amino acids. The CDR3 loop is CSVRTGTRNEKLFF. The CDR3 DNA is TGCAGCGTTAGAACCGGGACACGGAATGAAAAACTGTTTTTT.

This chain uses TRBV18 with TRBJ2-7, with unresolved D. CDR1 and CDR2 (germline): KGHSH, LQKENI. V was cut by 4 bases and J by 3 bases, with 10 bases left in between. The CDR3 has 13 residues. The CDR3 sequence is CASSLLEDYEQYF. CDR3 nucleotide sequence: TGTGCCAGCTCACTCCTAGAAGACTACGAGCAGTACTTC.

This clone was detected only a few times. The chain carries TRBV7-2 and TRBJ2-1; D tentatively reads TRBD1 or TRBD2 (7 bases each). The CDR3 length is 15 residues. With 5 bases removed from V and 12 bases from J, the gap between germline ends came to 23 bases. The germline V gene encodes CDR1 SGHTA and CDR2 FQGNSA. The chain's CDR3 is CASSTSVGRGMGQFF. The CDR3, as DNA: TGTGCCAGCAGCACTAGCGTGGGCAGGGGGATGGGGCAGTTCTTC.

This sequence joins TRBV19 and TRBJ1-5; the D is unclear. Germline V gives CDR1 LNHDA, CDR2 SQIVND (reference sequence). CDR3 length: 13 residues. The ends were cut back, 0 bases at V and 6 bases at J, with 6 bases in the middle. The CDR3 is CASSIEGGQPQHF. The DNA for the CDR3 is TGTGCCAGTAGTATAGAAGGAGGTCAGCCCCAGCATTTT.

J is TRBJ1-1 and V is TRBV6-5; TRBD1 matches at 9 bases. The germline V gene encodes CDR1 MNHEY and CDR2 SVGAGI. This CDR3 region has 14 residues. The trim removed 6 bases at V and 4 bases at J, leaving 6 bases unmatched. The CDR3 nucleotides read TGTGCCAGCAGCTACAGGGGGCGAGGCACTGAAGCTTTCTTT. Its translation: CASSYRGRGTEAFF.